The clone carrying this T cell receptor beta chain was seen a handful of times. Its antigen remains unidentified. After constant-region reverse-primer amplification, full-length variable regions underwent semi-nested PCR with Nested Universal Primer A. In TCRdb, the 5' RACE reads were re-called with MiXCR into one record per CDR3 protein. The table lists approximately 7,200 distinct CDR3 sequences, roughly 39% of them singletons, with less than 5.5% in the top ten. Study-wide points: Tumor memory CD4+ T cell TCR gene usage was found to cluster with blood and lymph node memory CD4+ cells and with lymph node naive CD4+ cells. Tumor Tregs overlapped most with tumor, then blood, naive CD4+ cells.

Memory CD4+ T cells were sorted as CD4+CD45RO+CD25- cells. In germline, CDR1 is SGHRS, CDR2 YFSETQ. Unmatched junction bases numbered 4, after V lost 1 base and J lost 4 bases. The CDR3 extends over 14 amino acids. The sequence derives from a female donor with breast cancer. V is TRBV5-1 and J is TRBJ1-1; 7 nucleotides agree with TRBD1. The sequencing sample was made of memory CD4+ T cells sorted from blood. The subset was: memory CD4+ T cells, CD4+CD45RO+CD25-. CDR3 residues: CASSLSGGFTEAFF. CDR3 in DNA: TGCGCCAGCAGCTTGTCAGGGGGGTTCACTGAAGCTTTCTTT.